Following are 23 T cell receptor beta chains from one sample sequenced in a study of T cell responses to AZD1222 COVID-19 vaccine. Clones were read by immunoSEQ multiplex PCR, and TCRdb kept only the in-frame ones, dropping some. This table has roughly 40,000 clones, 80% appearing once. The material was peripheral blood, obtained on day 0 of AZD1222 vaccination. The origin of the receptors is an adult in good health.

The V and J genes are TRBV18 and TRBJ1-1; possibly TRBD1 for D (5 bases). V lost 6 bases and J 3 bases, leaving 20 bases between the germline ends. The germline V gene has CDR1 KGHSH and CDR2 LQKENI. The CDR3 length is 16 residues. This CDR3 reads CASSQSRGARDTEAFF. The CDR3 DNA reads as TGTGCCAGCTCTCAGTCTCGGGGCGCGAGGGACACTGAAGCTTTCTTT.

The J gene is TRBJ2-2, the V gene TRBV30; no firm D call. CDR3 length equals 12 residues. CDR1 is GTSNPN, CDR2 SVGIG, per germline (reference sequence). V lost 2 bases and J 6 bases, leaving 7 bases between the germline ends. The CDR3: CAWSRGAGELFF. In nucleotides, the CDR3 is TGTGCCTGGAGTCGAGGTGCCGGGGAGCTGTTTTTT.

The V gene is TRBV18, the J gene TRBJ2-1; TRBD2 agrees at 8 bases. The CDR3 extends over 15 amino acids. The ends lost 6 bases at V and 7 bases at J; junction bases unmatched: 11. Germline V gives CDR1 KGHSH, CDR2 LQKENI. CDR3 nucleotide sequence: TGTGCCAGCTCTGAACAGAGGATAGCGGGGAATGAGCAGTTCTTC. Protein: CASSEQRIAGNEQFF.

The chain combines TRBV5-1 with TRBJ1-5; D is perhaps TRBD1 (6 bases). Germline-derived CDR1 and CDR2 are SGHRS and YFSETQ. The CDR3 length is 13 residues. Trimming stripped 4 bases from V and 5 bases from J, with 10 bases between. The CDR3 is CASSGGADQPQHF. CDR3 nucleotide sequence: TGCGCCAGCAGCGGGGGGGCGGATCAGCCCCAGCATTTT.

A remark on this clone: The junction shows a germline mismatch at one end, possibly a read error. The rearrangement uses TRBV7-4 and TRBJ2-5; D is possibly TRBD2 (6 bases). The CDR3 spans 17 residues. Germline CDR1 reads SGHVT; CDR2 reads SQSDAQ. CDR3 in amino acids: CASRLGPRPGAGETQYF. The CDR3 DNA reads TGTGCCAGCAGGTTAGGCCCCCGTCCAGGCGCGGGGGAGACCCAGTACTTC. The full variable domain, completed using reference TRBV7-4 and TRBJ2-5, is GAGVSQSPRYKVAKRGRDVALRCDSISGHVTLYWYRQTLGQGSEVLTYSQSDAQRDKSGRPSGRFSAERPERSVSTLKIQRTEQGDSAVYLCASRLGPRPGAGETQYFGPGTRLLVL.

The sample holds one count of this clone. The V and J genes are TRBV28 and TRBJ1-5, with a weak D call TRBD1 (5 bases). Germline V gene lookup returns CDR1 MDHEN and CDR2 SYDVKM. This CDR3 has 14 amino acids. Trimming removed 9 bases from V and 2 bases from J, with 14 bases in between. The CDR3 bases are TGTGCCAGTGCCCGGGGCGGGGGCAATCAGCCCCAGCATTTT. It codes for CASARGGGNQPQHF.

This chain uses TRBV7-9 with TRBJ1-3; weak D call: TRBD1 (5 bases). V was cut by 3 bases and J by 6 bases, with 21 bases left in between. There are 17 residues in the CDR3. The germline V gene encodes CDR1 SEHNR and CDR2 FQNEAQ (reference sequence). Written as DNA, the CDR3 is TGTGCCAGCAGCTTCACCGGTCTCAGGAGAGGGGAAAACACCATATATTTT. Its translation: CASSFTGLRRGENTIYF.

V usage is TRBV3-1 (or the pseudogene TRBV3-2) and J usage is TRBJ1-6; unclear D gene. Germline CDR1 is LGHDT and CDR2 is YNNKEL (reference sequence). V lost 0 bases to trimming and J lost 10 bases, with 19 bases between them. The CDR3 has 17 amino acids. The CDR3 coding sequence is TGTGCCAGCAGCCAAGATCAGGCGGGAGGGAGCCAATCACCCCTCCACTTT. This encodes CASSQDQAGGSQSPLHF.

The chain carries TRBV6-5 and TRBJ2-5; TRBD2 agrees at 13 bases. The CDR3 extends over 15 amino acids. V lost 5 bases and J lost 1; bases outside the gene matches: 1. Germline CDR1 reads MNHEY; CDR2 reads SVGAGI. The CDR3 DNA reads TGTGCCAGCAGTCGGACTAGCGGGGGCCAAGAGACCCAGTACTTC. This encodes CASSRTSGGQETQYF.

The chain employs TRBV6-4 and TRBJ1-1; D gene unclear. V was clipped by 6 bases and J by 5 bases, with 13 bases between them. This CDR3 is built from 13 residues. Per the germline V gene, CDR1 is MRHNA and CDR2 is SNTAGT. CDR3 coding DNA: TGTGCCAGCAGCCCAACAGTAGCGACTGAAGCTTTCTTT. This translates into CASSPTVATEAFF.

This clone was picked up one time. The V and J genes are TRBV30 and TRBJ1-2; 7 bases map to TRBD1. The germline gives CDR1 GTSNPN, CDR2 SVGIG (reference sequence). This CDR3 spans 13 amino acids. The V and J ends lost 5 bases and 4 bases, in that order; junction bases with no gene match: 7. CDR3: CAWSRQGFYGYTF. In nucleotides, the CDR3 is TGTGCCTGGTCTCGACAGGGATTCTATGGCTACACCTTC.

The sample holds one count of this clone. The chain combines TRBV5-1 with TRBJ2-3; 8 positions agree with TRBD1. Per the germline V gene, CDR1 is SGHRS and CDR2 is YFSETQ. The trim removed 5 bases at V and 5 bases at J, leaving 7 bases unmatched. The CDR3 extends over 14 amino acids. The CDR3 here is CASSVAGTGDTQYF. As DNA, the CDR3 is TGCGCCAGCAGTGTGGCGGGGACAGGAGATACGCAGTATTTT. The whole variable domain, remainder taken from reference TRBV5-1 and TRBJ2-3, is KAGVTQTPRYLIKTRGQQVTLSCSPISGHRSVSWYQQTPGQGLQFLFEYFSETQRNKGNFPGRFSGRQFSNSRSEMNVSTLELGDSALYLCASSVAGTGDTQYFGPGTRLTVL.

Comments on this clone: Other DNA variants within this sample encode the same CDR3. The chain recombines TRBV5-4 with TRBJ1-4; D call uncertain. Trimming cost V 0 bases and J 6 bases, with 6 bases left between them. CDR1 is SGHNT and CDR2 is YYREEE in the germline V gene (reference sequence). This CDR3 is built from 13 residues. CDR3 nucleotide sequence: TGTGCCAGCAGCTTGGCCGGGGATGAAAAACTGTTTTTT. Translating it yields CASSLAGDEKLFF.

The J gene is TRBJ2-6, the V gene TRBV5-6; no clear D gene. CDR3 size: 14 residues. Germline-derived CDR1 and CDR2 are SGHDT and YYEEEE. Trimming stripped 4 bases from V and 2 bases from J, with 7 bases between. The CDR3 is CASSRGAGANVLTF. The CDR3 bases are TGTGCCAGCAGCCGTGGGGCTGGGGCCAACGTCCTGACTTTC. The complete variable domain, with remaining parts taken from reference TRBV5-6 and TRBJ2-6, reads DAGVTQSPTHLIKTRGQQVTLRCSPKSGHDTVSWYQQALGQGPQFIFQYYEEEERQRGNFPDRFSGHQFPNYSSELNVNALLLGDSALYLCASSRGAGANVLTFGAGSRLTVL.

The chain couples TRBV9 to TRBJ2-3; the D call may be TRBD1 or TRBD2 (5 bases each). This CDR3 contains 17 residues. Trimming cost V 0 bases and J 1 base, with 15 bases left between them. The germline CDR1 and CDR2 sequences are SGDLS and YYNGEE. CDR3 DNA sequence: TGTGCCAGCAGCGTAGCCCCCCCGGGGCTGGGCACAGATACGCAGTATTTT. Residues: CASSVAPPGLGTDTQYF.

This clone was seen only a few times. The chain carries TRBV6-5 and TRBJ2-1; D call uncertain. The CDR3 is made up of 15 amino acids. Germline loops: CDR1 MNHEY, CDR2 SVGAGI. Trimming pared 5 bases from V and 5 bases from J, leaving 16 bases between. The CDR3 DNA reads TGTGCCAGCAGTCGCGATTATTATCGTAACAATGAGCAGTTCTTC. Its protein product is CASSRDYYRNNEQFF.

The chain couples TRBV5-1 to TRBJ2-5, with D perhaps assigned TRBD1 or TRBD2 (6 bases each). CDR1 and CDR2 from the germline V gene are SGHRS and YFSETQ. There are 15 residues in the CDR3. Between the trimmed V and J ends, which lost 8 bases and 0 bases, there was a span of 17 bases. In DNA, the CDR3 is TGCGCCAGTCGTTCTCGGAGGGGGTACCAAGAGACCCAGTACTTC. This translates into CASRSRRGYQETQYF.

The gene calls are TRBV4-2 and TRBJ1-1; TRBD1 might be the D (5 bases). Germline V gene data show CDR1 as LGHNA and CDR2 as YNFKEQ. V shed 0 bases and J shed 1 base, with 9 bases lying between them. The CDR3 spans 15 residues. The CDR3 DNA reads TGTGCCAGCAGCCAAGATGGGGCGTGGAACACTGAAGCTTTCTTT. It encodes CASSQDGAWNTEAFF.

CDR3 nucleotides: TGTGCCAGCAGCTTAGACGTGGGGGTTCATGAGCAGTTCTTC. It is translated as CASSLDVGVHEQFF. This chain uses TRBV5-5 with TRBJ2-1; D assignment may be TRBD1 or TRBD2 (5 bases each). Trimming removed 2 bases at V and 8 bases at J, with 14 bases between. Germline V lookup: CDR1 SGHKS, CDR2 YYEKEE (reference sequence). This CDR3 is 14 amino acids long.

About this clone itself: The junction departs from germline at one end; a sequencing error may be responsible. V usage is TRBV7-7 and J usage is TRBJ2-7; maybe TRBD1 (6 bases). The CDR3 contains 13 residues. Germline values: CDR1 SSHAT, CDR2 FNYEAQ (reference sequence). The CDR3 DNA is TGTGCTAGCAGCTTAGTCAGGGGACGCGAGCAGTACTTC. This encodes CASSLVRGREQYF.

The CDR3: CASSLSGKAAYEQYF. CDR3 bases: TGTGCCAGCAGCTTATCGGGAAAGGCTGCCTACGAGCAGTACTTC. The gene calls are TRBV7-9 and TRBJ2-7, with D perhaps matching TRBD2 (5 bases). Looked up from germline, CDR1 is SEHNR and CDR2 is FQNEAQ (reference sequence). V was shortened by 2 bases and J by 2 bases, with 13 bases between the two germline ends. This CDR3 comprises 15 residues.

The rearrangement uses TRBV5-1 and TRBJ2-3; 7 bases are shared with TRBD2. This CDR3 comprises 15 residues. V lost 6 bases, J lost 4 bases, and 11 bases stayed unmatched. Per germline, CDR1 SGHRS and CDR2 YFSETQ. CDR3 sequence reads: CASKQGGGGADTQYF. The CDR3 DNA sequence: TGCGCCAGCAAGCAGGGCGGGGGTGGTGCAGATACGCAGTATTTT.

CDR3 protein: CASSQGQGAYTGELFF. The DNA for the CDR3 is TGCGCCAGCAGCCAAGGACAGGGGGCATACACCGGGGAGCTGTTTTTT. The chain couples TRBV4-1 to TRBJ2-2; TRBD1 agrees at 10 bases. Germline V gene data show CDR1 as MGHRA and CDR2 as YSYEKL. CDR3 length: 16 residues. V was clipped by 1 base and J by 3 bases; unmatched bases: 2.